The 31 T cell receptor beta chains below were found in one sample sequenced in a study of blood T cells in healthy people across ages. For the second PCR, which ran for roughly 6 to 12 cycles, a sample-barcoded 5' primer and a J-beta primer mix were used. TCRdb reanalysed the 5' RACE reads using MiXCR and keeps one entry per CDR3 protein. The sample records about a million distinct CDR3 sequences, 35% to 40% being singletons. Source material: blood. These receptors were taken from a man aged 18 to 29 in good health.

The chain's CDR3 is CASSLTGQGAGYTF. CDR3 nucleotides: TGCGCCAGCAGCTTAACGGGACAGGGGGCTGGCTACACCTTC. V and J are TRBV5-1 and TRBJ1-2; the match to TRBD1 covers 12 bases. The CDR3 is 14 amino acids. V gave up 2 bases and J gave up 7 bases; unmatched junction bases: 3. Germline-derived CDR1 and CDR2 are SGHRS and YFSETQ.

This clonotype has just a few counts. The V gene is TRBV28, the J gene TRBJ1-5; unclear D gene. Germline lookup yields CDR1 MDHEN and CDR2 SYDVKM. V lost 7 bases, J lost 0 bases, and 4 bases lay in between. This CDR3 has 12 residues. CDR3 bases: TGTGCCAGCATAACTAGCAATCAGCCCCAGCATTTT. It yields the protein CASITSNQPQHF.

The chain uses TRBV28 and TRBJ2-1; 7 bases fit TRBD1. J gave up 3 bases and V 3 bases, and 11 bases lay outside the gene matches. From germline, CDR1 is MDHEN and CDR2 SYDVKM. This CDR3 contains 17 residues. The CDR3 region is CASSFDRDSDLYNEQFF. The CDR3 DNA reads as TGTGCCAGCAGTTTTGACCGGGACAGCGACCTCTACAATGAGCAGTTCTTC.

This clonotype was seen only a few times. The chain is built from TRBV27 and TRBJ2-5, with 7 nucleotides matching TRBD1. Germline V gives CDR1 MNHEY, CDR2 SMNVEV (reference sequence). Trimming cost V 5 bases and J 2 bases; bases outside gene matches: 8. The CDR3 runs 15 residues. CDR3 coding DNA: TGTGCCAGCAGTCTACTGACAGGGTTACAAGAGACCCAGTACTTC. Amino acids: CASSLLTGLQETQYF.

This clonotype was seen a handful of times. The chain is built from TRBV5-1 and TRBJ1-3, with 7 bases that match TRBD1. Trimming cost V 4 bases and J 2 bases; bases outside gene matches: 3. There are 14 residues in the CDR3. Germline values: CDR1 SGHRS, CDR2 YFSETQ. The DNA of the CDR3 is TGCGCCAGCAGCCAACAGGGGACTGGAAACACCATATATTTT. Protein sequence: CASSQQGTGNTIYF.

CDR3 protein: CASSSSLATGTDTQYF. For the CDR3, the DNA is TGTGCCAGCAGCTCCTCTCTAGCGACGGGCACAGATACGCAGTATTTT. This chain joins TRBV7-9 and TRBJ2-3, with a possible D match to TRBD2 (6 bases). The CDR3 contains 16 residues. Germline V lookup: CDR1 SEHNR, CDR2 FQNEAQ (reference sequence). Trimming took 4 bases from V and 1 from J, leaving 15 bases between them. Supplemented by reference TRBV7-9 and TRBJ2-3, the full variable domain reads DTGVSQNPRHKITKRGQNVTFRCDPISEHNRLYWYRQTLGQGPEFLTYFQNEAQLEKSRLLSDRFSAERPKGSFSTLEIQRTEQGDSAMYLCASSSSLATGTDTQYFGPGTRLTVL.

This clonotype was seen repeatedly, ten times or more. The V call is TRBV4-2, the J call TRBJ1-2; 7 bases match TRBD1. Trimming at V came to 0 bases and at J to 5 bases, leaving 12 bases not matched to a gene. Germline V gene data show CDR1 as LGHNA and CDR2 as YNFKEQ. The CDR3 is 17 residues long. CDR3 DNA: TGTGCCAGCAGCCAAGACCACGGCCGTACAGGGGAGTATGGCTACACCTTC. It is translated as CASSQDHGRTGEYGYTF.

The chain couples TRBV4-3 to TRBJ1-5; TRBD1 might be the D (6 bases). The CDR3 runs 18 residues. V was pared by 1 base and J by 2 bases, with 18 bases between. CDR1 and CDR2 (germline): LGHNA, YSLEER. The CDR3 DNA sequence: TGCGCCAGCAGCCAAGGCGAGTTACTTAACAGGGGCAATCAGCCCCAGCATTTT. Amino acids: CASSQGELLNRGNQPQHF.

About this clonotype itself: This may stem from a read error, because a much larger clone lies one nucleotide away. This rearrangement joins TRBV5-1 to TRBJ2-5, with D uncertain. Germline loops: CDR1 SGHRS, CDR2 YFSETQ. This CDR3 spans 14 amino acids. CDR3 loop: CVSSLVGFQETQYF. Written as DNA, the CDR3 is TGCGTCAGCAGCTTGGTGGGTTTTCAAGAGACCCAGTACTTC.

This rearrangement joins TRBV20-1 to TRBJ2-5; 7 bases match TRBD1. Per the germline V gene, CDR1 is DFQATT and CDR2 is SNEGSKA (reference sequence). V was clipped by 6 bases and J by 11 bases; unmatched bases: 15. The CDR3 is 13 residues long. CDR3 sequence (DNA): TGCAGTGCACTAAGGGACAGCTACAATGAGCAGTACTTC. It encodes CSALRDSYNEQYF.

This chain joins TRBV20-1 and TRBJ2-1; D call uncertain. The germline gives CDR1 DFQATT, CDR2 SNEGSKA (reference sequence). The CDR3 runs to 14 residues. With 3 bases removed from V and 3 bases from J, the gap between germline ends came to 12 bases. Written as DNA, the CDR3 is TGCAGTGCTAGGCCGAAATTAAGCTACAATGAGCAGTTCTTC. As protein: CSARPKLSYNEQFF.

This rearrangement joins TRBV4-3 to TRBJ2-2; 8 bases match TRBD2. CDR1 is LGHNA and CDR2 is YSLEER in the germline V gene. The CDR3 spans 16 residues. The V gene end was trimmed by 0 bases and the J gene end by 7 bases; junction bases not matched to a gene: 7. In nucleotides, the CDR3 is TGCGCCAGCAGCCAAGATAGACGGCGGGGGGACGGGGAGCTGTTTTTT. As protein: CASSQDRRRGDGELFF.

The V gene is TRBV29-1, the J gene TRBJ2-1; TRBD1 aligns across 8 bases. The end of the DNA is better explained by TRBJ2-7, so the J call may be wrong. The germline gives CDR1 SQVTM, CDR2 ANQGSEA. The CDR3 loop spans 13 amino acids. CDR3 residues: CSTGQGTYNEQYF. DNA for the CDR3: TGCAGCACTGGACAGGGTACCTACAATGAGCAGTACTTC.

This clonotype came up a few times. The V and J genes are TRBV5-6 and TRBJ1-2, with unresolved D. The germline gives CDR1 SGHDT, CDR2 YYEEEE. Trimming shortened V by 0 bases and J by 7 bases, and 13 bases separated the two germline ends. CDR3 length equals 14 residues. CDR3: CASSLVREGGGYTF. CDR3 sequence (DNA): TGTGCCAGCAGCTTGGTTCGGGAAGGAGGTGGCTACACCTTC.

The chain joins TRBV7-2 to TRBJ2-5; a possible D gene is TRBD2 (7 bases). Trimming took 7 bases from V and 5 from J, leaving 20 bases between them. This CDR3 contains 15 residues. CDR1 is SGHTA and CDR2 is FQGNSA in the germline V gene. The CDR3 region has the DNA TGTGCCAGCACCCTCTCCGGGGGGCGCTGGGAGACCCAGTACTTC. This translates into CASTLSGGRWETQYF.

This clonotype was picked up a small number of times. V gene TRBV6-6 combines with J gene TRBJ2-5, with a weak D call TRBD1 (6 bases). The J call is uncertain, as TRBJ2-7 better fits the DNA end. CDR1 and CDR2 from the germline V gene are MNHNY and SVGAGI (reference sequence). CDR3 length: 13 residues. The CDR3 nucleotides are TGTGCCAGCAGTTACTACAGGGACAACGAGCAGTACTTC. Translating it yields CASSYYRDNEQYF.

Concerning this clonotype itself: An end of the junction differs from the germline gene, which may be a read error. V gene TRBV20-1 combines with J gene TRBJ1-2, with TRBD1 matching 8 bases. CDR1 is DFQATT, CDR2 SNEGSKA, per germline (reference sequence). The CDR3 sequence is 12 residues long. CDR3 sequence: CRARTGHYGYTF. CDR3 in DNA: TGCAGGGCTAGGACAGGGCACTATGGCTACACCTTC.

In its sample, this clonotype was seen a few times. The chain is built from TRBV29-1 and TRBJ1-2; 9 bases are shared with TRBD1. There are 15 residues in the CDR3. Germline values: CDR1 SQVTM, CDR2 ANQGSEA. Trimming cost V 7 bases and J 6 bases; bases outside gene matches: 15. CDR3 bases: TGCAGCGCAGTCCCCCTGGTACAGGGGGCGGATGGCTACACCTTC. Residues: CSAVPLVQGADGYTF.

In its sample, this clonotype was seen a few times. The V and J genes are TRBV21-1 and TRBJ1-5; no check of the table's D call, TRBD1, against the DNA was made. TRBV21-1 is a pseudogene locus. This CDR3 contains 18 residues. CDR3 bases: TGTGCCAGCGTTTCCAACGACCACCGGGACAGGGACGGTCAGCCCCAGCATTTT. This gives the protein CASVSNDHRDRDGQPQHF.

The CDR3 here is CASSLRDRADNEQFF. The CDR3 DNA is TGTGCCAGCAGCCTCCGGGACAGGGCGGACAATGAGCAGTTCTTC. The J gene is TRBJ2-1, the V gene TRBV11-2; TRBD1 matches at 9 bases. The V and J ends lost 5 bases and 5 bases, in that order; junction bases with no gene match: 7. The CDR3 has 15 amino acids. The germline gives CDR1 SGHAT, CDR2 FQNNGV.

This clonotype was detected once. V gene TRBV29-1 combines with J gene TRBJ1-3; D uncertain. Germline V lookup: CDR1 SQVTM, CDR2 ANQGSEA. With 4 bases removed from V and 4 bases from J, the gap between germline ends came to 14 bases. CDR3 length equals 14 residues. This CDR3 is CSVVEGAIGNTIYF. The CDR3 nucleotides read TGCAGCGTTGTGGAGGGAGCAATCGGAAACACCATATATTTT. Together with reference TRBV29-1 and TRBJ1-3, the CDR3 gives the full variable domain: SAVISQKPSRDICQRGTSLTIQCQVDSQVTMMFWYRQQPGQSLTLIATANQGSEATYESGFVIDKFPISRPNLTFSTLTVSNMSPEDSSIYLCSVVEGAIGNTIYFGEGSWLTVV.

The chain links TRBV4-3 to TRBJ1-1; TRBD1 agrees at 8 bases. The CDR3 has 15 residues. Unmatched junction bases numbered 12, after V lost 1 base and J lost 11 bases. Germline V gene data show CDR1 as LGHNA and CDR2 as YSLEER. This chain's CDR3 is CASSQAGRQGIGAFF. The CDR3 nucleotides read TGCGCCAGCAGCCAAGCGGGTAGACAGGGGATTGGGGCTTTCTTT.

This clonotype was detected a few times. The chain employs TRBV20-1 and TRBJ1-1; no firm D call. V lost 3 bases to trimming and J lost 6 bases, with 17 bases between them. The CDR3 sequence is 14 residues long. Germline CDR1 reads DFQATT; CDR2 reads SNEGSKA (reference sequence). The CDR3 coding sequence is TGCAGTGCTAGTCAGGTCCCGCGGAGGCCTGAAGCTTTCTTT. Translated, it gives CSASQVPRRPEAFF.

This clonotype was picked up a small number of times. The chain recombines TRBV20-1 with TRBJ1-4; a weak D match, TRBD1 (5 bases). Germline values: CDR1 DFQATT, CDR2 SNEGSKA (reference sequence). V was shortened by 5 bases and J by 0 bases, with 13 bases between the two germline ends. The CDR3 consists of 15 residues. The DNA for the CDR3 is TGCAGTGCTTTTCAGGGTTTTGCAACTAATGAAAAACTGTTTTTT. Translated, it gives CSAFQGFATNEKLFF.

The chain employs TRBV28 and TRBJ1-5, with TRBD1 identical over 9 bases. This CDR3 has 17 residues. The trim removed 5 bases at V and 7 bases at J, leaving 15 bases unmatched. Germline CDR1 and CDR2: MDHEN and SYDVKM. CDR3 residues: CASSPLGGQGLKQPQHF. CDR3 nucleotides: TGTGCCAGCAGTCCCTTAGGGGGACAGGGCCTCAAGCAGCCCCAGCATTTT.

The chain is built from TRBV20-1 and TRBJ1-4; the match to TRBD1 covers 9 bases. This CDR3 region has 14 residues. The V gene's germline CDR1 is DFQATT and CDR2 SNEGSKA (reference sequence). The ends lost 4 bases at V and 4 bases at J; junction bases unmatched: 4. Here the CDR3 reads CSATGQGSNEKLFF. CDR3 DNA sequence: TGCAGTGCTACCGGACAGGGGAGTAATGAAAAACTGTTTTTT.

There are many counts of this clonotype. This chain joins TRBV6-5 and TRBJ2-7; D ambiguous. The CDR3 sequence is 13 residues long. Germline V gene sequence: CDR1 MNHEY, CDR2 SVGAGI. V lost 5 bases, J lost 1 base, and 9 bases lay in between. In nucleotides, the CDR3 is TGTGCCAGCAGTCCGGACGGGTCCTACGAGCAGTACTTC. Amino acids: CASSPDGSYEQYF.

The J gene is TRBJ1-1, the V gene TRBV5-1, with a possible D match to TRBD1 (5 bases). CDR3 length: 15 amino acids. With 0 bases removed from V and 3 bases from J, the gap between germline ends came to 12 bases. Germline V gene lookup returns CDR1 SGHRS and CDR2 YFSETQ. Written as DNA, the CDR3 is TGCGCCAGCAGCTTGGAGGGGAACAGGTACACTGAAGCTTTCTTT. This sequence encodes CASSLEGNRYTEAFF.

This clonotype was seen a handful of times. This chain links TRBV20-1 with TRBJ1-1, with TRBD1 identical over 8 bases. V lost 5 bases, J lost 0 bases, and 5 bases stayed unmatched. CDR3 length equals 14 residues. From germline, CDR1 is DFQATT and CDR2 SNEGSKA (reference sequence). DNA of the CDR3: TGCAGTGCTGTCCGACAGGGGATGAACACTGAAGCTTTCTTT. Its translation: CSAVRQGMNTEAFF.

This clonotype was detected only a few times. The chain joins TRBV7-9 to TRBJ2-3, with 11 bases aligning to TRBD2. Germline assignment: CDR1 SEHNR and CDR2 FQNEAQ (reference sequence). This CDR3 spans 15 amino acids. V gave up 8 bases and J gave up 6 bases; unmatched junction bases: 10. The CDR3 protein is CASAIVGLAGDTQYF. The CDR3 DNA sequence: TGTGCCAGCGCTATAGTTGGACTAGCGGGCGATACGCAGTATTTT.

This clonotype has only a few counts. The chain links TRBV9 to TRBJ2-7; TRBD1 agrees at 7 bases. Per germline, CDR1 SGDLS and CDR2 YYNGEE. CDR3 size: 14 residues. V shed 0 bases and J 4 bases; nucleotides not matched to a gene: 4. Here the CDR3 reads CASSVGQGLYEQYF. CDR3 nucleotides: TGTGCCAGCAGCGTAGGACAGGGCCTATACGAGCAGTACTTC.